What follows describes a single TCR beta chain. Its antigen is as yet unknown. This record belongs to a study of Tregs in tolerant kidney transplant recipients. Looking at the study overall: CD4+CD25+CD127- cells came from roughly 3-day belatacept mixed lymphocyte reactions, some with roughly 5-day graft donor restimulation. Sorting used antibodies to exclude donor cells. General study results and limits: Expanding Tregs on activated donor B cells appeared to best identify donor-specific TCRbeta clones. The small number of patients limits these findings pending further validation.

Libraries were prepared by immunoSEQ multiplex PCR; TCRdb keeps only in-frame clonotypes and omits some of them. The sample has about 44,000 clones; less than 97% are singletons. Trimming took off 1 base at V and 2 bases at J, with 8 bases between the two ends. The CDR3 contains 13 residues. Germline V gives CDR1 SQVTM, CDR2 ANQGSEA. This receptor was identified in a human donor in good health. The chain joins TRBV29-1 to TRBJ2-5; D unclear. Sequences were obtained from Tregs from blood cultured with allogeneic cells. This CDR3 reads CSVEGQEQETQYF. DNA of the CDR3: TGCAGCGTTGAAGGGCAGGAACAAGAGACCCAGTACTTC.